This T cell receptor (beta chain) was sequenced in a study of technical replicates of blood from several donors. This CDR3 has 14 residues. The V end lost 3 bases, the J end lost 13 bases, and 22 bases lay between the germline ends. Germline V CDR1 and CDR2: SGHTS, YDEGEE. TCRdb keeps only in-frame clones here, not all; method: immunoSEQ multiplex PCR. Here the sample spans about 83,000 clones, 94% being singletons. V and J are TRBV5-8 and TRBJ1-2; D is perhaps TRBD1 (6 bases). The TCR was taken from a human donor in good health. Sequenced material: T cells isolated from PBMCs. CDR3 sequence (DNA): TGTGCCAGCAGCTCTCGAACTCTACTCAGGGGATCCACCTTC. Protein sequence: CASSSRTLLRGSTF. Looking up the rest from reference TRBV5-8 and TRBJ1-2 gives the full variable domain: EAGVTQSPTHLIKTRGQQATLRCSPISGHTSVYWYQQALGLGLQFLLWYDEGEERNRGNFPPRFSGRQFPNYSSELNVNALELEDSALYLCASSSRTLLRGSTFGSGTRLTVV.